The 21 T cell receptor beta chains given below trace back to one sample, sequenced in a study of CD8 T cells in Susac syndrome. Roughly 0.45 to 1 ug RNA was reverse transcribed with random hexamers. Via MiXCR, TCRdb re-called the immunoSEQ multiplex PCR reads, giving one row per CDR3 protein. Here the sample spans 200,000 to 300,000 distinct CDR3 sequences, around 96% being singletons. Sequenced: CD4+ T cells from PBMCs. The receptor set was obtained from a human donor with Susac syndrome.

The J gene is TRBJ2-7, the V gene TRBV20-1; 11 bases agree with TRBD2. CDR1 and CDR2 from the germline V gene are DFQATT and SNEGSKA (reference sequence). V gave up 5 bases and J gave up 4 bases; unmatched junction bases: 13. CDR3 size: 16 residues. This CDR3 is CSACCPPTSGKYEQYF. The CDR3 DNA is TGCAGTGCTTGTTGCCCTCCGACTAGCGGGAAGTACGAGCAGTACTTC.

V usage is TRBV10-3 and J usage is TRBJ1-1; 7 bases align to TRBD1. Unmatched junction bases numbered 5, after V lost 6 bases and J lost 4 bases. The CDR3 totals 13 residues. Germline loops: CDR1 ENHRY, CDR2 SYGVKD. CDR3 in amino acids: CAIRPTGVTEAFF. The CDR3 DNA reads as TGTGCCATCAGGCCCACAGGGGTCACTGAAGCTTTCTTT.

The genes are TRBV5-1 and TRBJ2-5; D tentatively reads TRBD1 or TRBD2 (6 bases each). Trimming shortened V by 4 bases and J by 5 bases, and 15 bases separated the two germline ends. Germline V lookup: CDR1 SGHRS, CDR2 YFSETQ. The CDR3 totals 14 residues. The CDR3, as DNA: TGCGCCAGCAGCCGAGATGGGGGGCGTGAGACCCAGTACTTC. Encoded protein: CASSRDGGRETQYF.

The chain uses TRBV7-9 and TRBJ2-6; D is unclear. From germline, CDR1 is SEHNR and CDR2 FQNEAQ (reference sequence). CDR3 size: 17 residues. The ends were cut back, 5 bases at V and 0 bases at J, with 14 bases in the middle. In DNA form, the CDR3 reads TGTGCCAGCAGCCTTCGACTGCCTAGCTCTGGGGCCAACGTCCTGACTTTC. It translates to CASSLRLPSSGANVLTF.

The V and J genes are TRBV24-1 and TRBJ2-1; D remains ambiguous. Trimming left V 4 bases short and J 4 bases short, with 4 bases between. This CDR3 spans 12 amino acids. CDR1 is KGHDR and CDR2 is SFDVKD in the germline V gene. In nucleotides, the CDR3 is TGTGCCACCAGTGACACTTACAATGAGCAGTTCTTC. Its translation is CATSDTYNEQFF.

The chain is built from TRBV12-3 or TRBV12-4 and TRBJ2-1, with D maybe TRBD2 (5 bases). The CDR3 spans 13 residues. The V gene lost 6 bases and the J gene lost 8 bases, with 14 bases spanning the gap. CDR3 amino acids: CASSSDTRHEQFF. The CDR3 coding sequence is TGTGCCAGCAGCTCGGATACTAGACATGAGCAGTTCTTC.

The genes are TRBV12-3 or TRBV12-4 and TRBJ1-1; tentatively, D is TRBD1 (5 bases). V dropped 4 bases and J dropped 0 bases, with 9 bases sitting between them. There are 14 residues in the CDR3. The CDR3 sequence is CASSWQGVNTEAFF. CDR3 bases: TGTGCCAGCAGTTGGCAGGGCGTGAACACTGAAGCTTTCTTT.

V is TRBV6-6 and J is TRBJ2-1; 10 bases match TRBD2. Germline trimming cut 2 bases from V and 8 bases from J; bases unmatched to any gene: 3. The CDR3 runs to 14 residues. Looked up from germline, CDR1 is MNHNY and CDR2 is SVGAGI (reference sequence). CDR3 residues: CASSYRGTSDEQFF. CDR3 in DNA: TGTGCCAGCAGTTACCGGGGGACTAGCGATGAGCAGTTCTTC.

The chain uses TRBV6-5 and TRBJ2-4, with 8 bases aligning to TRBD1. The CDR3 has 15 amino acids. Germline values: CDR1 MNHEY, CDR2 SVGAGI. With V trimmed by 4 bases and J by 7 bases, 9 bases remained unmatched. CDR3 amino acids: CASSSLDRGGNIQYF. The CDR3 nucleotides are TGTGCCAGCAGTTCCTTAGACAGGGGTGGGAACATTCAGTACTTC.

This rearrangement joins TRBV5-1 to TRBJ2-7; unclear D gene. The V gene lost 4 bases and the J gene lost 5 bases, with 16 bases spanning the gap. The germline CDR1 and CDR2 sequences are SGHRS and YFSETQ. The CDR3 runs 14 residues. The CDR3 reads CASSPPGRAHEQYF. In nucleotides, the CDR3 is TGCGCCAGCAGCCCACCGGGCAGAGCCCACGAGCAGTACTTC.

V gene TRBV7-9 combines with J gene TRBJ2-7, with TRBD2 matching 16 bases. Germline lookup yields CDR1 SEHNR and CDR2 FQNEAQ (reference sequence). CDR3 length: 18 residues. V trimming: 4 bases; J trimming: 5 bases; junction bases outside the gene matches: 11. For the CDR3, the DNA is TGTGCCAGCAGCTCGTACGGGACTAGCGGGAGGGCCAGTCACGAGCAGTACTTC. It translates to CASSSYGTSGRASHEQYF.

This chain connects TRBV3-1 to TRBJ2-3, with D possibly TRBD1 on 5 matching bases. The CDR3 has 14 amino acids. Germline lookup yields CDR1 LGHDT and CDR2 YNNKEL (reference sequence). The ends were cut back, 1 base at V and 8 bases at J, with 13 bases in the middle. CDR3 residues: CASSQAWGYGTQYF. As DNA, the CDR3 is TGTGCCAGCAGCCAAGCATGGGGCTACGGTACGCAGTATTTT.

The rearrangement links TRBV9 to TRBJ1-1; D unclear. The CDR3 sequence is 14 residues long. V was cut by 0 bases and J by 2 bases, with 8 bases left in between. Germline values: CDR1 SGDLS, CDR2 YYNGEE. The CDR3: CASSVDSQNTEAFF. The CDR3, as DNA: TGTGCCAGCAGCGTAGACAGTCAAAACACTGAAGCTTTCTTT. The full variable domain, its missing parts supplied by reference TRBV9 and TRBJ1-1, is DSGVTQTPKHLITATGQRVTLRCSPRSGDLSVYWYQQSLDQGLQFLIQYYNGEERAKGNILERFSAQQFPDLHSELNLSSLELGDSALYFCASSVDSQNTEAFFGQGTRLTVV.

The V call is TRBV5-1, the J call TRBJ2-1; weak D call: TRBD1 (5 bases). Germline V gene lookup returns CDR1 SGHRS and CDR2 YFSETQ. The CDR3 runs 12 residues. V lost 2 bases and J 7 bases, leaving 7 bases between the germline ends. The DNA for the CDR3 is TGCGCCAGCAGCTTACAGGCGAATGAGCAGTTCTTC. Protein sequence: CASSLQANEQFF.

The CDR3 reads CASSQIAPGGIQYF. The DNA of the CDR3 is TGTGCCAGCAGCCAAATTGCGCCCGGGGGCATTCAGTACTTC. The V call is TRBV14, the J call TRBJ2-4; possibly TRBD2 for D (6 bases). The CDR3 length is 14 residues. V lost 2 bases and J lost 9, with 14 bases in between. CDR1 is SGHDN and CDR2 is FVKESK in the germline V gene.

The chain combines TRBV29-1 with TRBJ2-7; D unresolved. This CDR3 is 13 amino acids long. V was clipped by 6 bases and J by 6 bases, with 18 bases between them. Germline CDR1 SQVTM, CDR2 ANQGSEA. The CDR3 DNA sequence: TGCAGCGTGACGGACCGGGCCGATACCGAGCAGTACTTC. It translates to CSVTDRADTEQYF.

V and J are TRBV6-6 and TRBJ2-5; the match to TRBD2 covers 8 bases. The CDR3 runs 15 residues. With V trimmed by 4 bases and J by 4 bases, 8 bases remained unmatched. The germline V gene encodes CDR1 MNHNY and CDR2 SVGAGI (reference sequence). CDR3 residues: CASSSPPGTRETQYF. Here the CDR3 DNA reads TGTGCCAGCAGTTCACCGCCGGGGACTAGAGAGACCCAGTACTTC.

In its sample, this clonotype was seen once. The chain joins TRBV28 to TRBJ1-2; 8 positions match TRBD1. V dropped 11 bases and J dropped 6; count of bases not matched to a gene: 8. CDR1 is MDHEN and CDR2 is SYDVKM in the germline V gene. This CDR3 has 12 amino acids. CDR3 sequence reads: CASRTGMDGYTF. The CDR3, as DNA: TGTGCCTCCCGGACAGGGATGGATGGCTACACCTTC.

The chain links TRBV29-1 to TRBJ2-3; D unresolved. V was shortened by 6 bases and J by 0 bases, with 19 bases between the two germline ends. The CDR3 has 16 amino acids. Per germline, CDR1 SQVTM and CDR2 ANQGSEA. Here the CDR3 reads CSVLQGLWVSTDTQYF. The DNA for the CDR3 is TGCAGCGTCCTACAAGGGTTGTGGGTTAGCACAGATACGCAGTATTTT.

The chain couples TRBV30 to TRBJ1-3, with D perhaps matching TRBD1 (5 bases). The CDR3 totals 13 residues. In germline, CDR1 is GTSNPN, CDR2 SVGIG (reference sequence). The CDR3 DNA sequence: TGTGCAAGGGGCGAGGTTGGTGGAAACACCATATATTTT. Amino acid sequence: CARGEVGGNTIYF. Supplemented by reference TRBV30 and TRBJ1-3, the full variable domain reads SQTIHQWPATLVQPVGSPLSLECTVEGTSNPNLYWYRQAAGRGLQLLFYSVGIGQISSEVPQNLSASRPQDRQFILSSKKLLLSDSGFYLCARGEVGGNTIYFGEGSWLTVV.

The chain is built from TRBV29-1 and TRBJ1-1; weak D call: TRBD1 (5 bases). Germline V gene data show CDR1 as SQVTM and CDR2 as ANQGSEA. Trimming took off 6 bases at V and 2 bases at J, with 16 bases between the two ends. The CDR3 contains 14 residues. CDR3 in DNA: TGCAGCGTCCCCGACCAGCGGACAAACACTGAAGCTTTCTTT. Its translation is CSVPDQRTNTEAFF. Variable domain in full (rest from reference TRBV29-1 and TRBJ1-1): SAVISQKPSRDICQRGTSLTIQCQVDSQVTMMFWYRQQPGQSLTLIATANQGSEATYESGFVIDKFPISRPNLTFSTLTVSNMSPEDSSIYLCSVPDQRTNTEAFFGQGTRLTVV.